One T cell receptor beta chain is described in this entry. Here immunoSEQ multiplex PCR was the method, and the copy in TCRdb shows in-frame clones only, minus some. The sample shows roughly 27,000 clones, approximately 90% of them seen only once. Unmatched junction bases numbered 6, after V lost 9 bases and J lost 2 bases. The CDR3 runs to 13 residues. Germline V gene lookup returns CDR1 ENHRY and CDR2 SYGVKD. The data were taken from a study of T cell changes during pregnancy in multiple sclerosis. The TCR comes from a female donor with multiple sclerosis, enrolled in a pregnancy study. This sample comprised CD4+ T cells from peripheral blood mononuclear cells, obtained in the first trimester of pregnancy. The chain is built from TRBV10-3 and TRBJ1-1, with TRBD1 matching 7 bases. CDR3 sequence: CAMRQGLNTEAFF. CDR3 coding DNA: TGTGCCATGAGACAGGGATTAAACACTGAAGCTTTCTTT.